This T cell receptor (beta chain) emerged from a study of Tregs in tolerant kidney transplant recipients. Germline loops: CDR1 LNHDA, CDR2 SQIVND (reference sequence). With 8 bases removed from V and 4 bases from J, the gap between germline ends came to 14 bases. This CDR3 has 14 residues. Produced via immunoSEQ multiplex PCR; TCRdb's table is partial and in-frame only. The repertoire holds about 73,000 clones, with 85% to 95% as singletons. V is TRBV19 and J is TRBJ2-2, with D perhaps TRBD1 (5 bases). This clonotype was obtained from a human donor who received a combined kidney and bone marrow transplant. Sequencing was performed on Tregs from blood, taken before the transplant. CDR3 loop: CASRWGVGTGELFF. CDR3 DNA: TGTGCCAGTCGATGGGGCGTAGGCACCGGGGAGCTGTTTTTT.